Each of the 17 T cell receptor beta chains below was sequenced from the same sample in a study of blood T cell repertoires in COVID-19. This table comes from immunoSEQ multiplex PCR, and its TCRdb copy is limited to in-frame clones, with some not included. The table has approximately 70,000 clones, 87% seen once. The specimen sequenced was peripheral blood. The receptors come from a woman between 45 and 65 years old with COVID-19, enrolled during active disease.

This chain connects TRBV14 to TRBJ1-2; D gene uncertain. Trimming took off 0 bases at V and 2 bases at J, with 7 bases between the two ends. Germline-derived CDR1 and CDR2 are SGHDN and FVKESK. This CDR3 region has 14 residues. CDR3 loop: CASSQDWQNYGYTF. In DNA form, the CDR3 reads TGTGCCAGCAGCCAAGATTGGCAGAACTATGGCTACACCTTC.

In DNA, the CDR3 is TGTGCCAGCGGCCTACTAGCGGGAGGGCTCGTTGAGCAGTTCTTC. It codes for CASGLLAGGLVEQFF. The chain recombines TRBV3-1 (or the pseudogene TRBV3-2) with TRBJ2-1, with TRBD2 matching over 13 bases. In germline, CDR1 is LGHDT, CDR2 YNNKEL (reference sequence). V trimming: 8 bases; J trimming: 9 bases; junction bases outside the gene matches: 10. The CDR3 totals 15 residues.

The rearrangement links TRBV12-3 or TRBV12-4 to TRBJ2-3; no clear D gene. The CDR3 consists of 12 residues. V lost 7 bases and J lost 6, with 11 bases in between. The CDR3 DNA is TGTGCCAGCAACCCGGAGACCGATACGCAGTATTTT. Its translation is CASNPETDTQYF.

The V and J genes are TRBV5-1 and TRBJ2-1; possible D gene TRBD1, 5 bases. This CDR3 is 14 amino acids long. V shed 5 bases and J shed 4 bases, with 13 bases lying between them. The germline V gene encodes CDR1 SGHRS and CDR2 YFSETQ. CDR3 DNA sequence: TGCGCCAGCAGATCCGTGGGGCAGTACAATGAGCAGTTCTTC. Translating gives CASRSVGQYNEQFF.

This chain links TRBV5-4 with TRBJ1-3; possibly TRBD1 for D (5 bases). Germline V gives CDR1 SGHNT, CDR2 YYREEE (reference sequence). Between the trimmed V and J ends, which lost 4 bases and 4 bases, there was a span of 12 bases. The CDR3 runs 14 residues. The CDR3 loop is CASSARGWGNTIYF. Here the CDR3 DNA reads TGTGCCAGCAGCGCCCGGGGGTGGGGAAACACCATATATTTT.

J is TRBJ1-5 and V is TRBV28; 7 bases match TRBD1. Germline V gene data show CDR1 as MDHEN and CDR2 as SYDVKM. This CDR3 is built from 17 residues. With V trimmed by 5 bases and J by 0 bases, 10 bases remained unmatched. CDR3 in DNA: TGTGCCAGCAGTCTTATTACAGGGGCTTATAGCAATCAGCCCCAGCATTTT. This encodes CASSLITGAYSNQPQHF.

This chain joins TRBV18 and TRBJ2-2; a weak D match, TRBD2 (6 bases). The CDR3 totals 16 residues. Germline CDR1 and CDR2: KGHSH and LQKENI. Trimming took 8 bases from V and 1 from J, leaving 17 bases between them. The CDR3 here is CASLRTGTVNTGELFF. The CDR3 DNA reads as TGTGCCAGCCTTCGGACCGGGACTGTGAACACCGGGGAGCTGTTTTTT.

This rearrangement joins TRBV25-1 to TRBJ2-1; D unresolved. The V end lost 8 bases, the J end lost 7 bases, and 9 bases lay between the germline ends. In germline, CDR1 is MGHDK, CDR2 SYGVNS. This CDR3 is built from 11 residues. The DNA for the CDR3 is TGTGCCAGCGGCCAGGTGAATGAGCAGTTCTTC. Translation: CASGQVNEQFF. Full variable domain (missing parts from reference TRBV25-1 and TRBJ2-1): EADIYQTPRYLVIGTGKKITLECSQTMGHDKMYWYQQDPGMELHLIHYSYGVNSTEKGDLSSESTVSRIRTEHFPLTLESARPSHTSQYLCASGQVNEQFFGPGTRLTVL.

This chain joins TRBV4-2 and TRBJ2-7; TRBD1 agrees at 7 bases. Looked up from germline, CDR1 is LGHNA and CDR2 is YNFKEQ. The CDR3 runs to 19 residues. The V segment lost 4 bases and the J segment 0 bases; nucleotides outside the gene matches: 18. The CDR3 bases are TGTGCCAGCAGCCCAGTTAGGGGGCAAGGGTCCCCTAACTCCTACGAGCAGTACTTC. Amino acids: CASSPVRGQGSPNSYEQYF.

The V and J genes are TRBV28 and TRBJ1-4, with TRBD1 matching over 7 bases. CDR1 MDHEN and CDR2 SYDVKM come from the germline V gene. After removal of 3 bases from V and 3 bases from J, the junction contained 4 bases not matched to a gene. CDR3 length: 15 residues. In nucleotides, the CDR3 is TGTGCCAGCAGTTTCCACAGGGGCCCTAATGAAAAACTGTTTTTT. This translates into CASSFHRGPNEKLFF.

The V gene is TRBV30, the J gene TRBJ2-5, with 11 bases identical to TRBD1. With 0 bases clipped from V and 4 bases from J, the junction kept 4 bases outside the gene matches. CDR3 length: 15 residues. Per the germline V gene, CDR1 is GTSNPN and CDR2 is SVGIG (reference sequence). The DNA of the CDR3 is TGTGCCTGGAGTGTTACCGGGACAGGGGGAGAGACCCAGTACTTC. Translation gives CAWSVTGTGGETQYF.

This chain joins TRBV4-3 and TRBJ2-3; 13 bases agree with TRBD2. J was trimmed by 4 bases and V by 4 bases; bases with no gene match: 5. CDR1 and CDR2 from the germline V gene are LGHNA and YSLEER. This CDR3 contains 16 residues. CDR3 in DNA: TGCGCCAGCAGCCTTTCACTAGCGGGAGGGGCAGATACGCAGTATTTT. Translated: CASSLSLAGGADTQYF.

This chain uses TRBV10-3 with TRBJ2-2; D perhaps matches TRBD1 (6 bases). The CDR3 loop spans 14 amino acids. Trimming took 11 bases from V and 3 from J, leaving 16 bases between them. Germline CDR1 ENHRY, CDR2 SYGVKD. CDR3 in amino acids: CAVSAGDYTGELFF. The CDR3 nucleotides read TGTGCCGTGTCGGCAGGGGATTACACCGGGGAGCTGTTTTTT.

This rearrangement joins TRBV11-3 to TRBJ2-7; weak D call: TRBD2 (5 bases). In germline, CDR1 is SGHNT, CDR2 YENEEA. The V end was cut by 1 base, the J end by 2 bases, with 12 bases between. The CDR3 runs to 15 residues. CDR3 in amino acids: CASSLGGQRTYEQYF. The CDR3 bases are TGTGCCAGCAGCTTAGGAGGGCAAAGGACCTACGAGCAGTACTTC.

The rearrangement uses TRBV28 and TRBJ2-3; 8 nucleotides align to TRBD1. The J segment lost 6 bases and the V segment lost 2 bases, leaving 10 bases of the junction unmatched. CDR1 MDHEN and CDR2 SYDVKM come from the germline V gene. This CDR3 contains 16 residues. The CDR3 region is CASSLRRTGYADTQYF. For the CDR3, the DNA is TGTGCCAGCAGTTTAAGGCGGACAGGGTACGCTGATACGCAGTATTTT.

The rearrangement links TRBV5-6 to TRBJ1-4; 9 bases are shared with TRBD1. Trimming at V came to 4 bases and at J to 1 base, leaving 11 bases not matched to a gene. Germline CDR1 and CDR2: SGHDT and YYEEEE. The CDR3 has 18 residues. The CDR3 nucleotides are TGTGCCAGCAGCCCTTCCCGGGACAGGGTTCTAACTAATGAAAAACTGTTTTTT. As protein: CASSPSRDRVLTNEKLFF.

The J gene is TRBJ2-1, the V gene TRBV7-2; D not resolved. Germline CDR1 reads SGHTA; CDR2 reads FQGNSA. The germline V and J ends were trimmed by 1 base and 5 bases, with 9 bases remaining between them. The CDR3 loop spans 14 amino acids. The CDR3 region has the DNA TGTGCCAGCAGCTTAGTACGTCGGGACAATGAGCAGTTCTTC. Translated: CASSLVRRDNEQFF.